This is a list of T cell receptor beta chains from one sample in a study of regulatory T cells in long-lasting Graves disease. TCRdb analysed the multiplex PCR reads with MiXCR anew, one entry per CDR3 protein. The sample includes a few hundred thousand distinct CDR3 sequences, roughly 25% of them seen just once. The starting material was peripheral blood mononuclear cells (PBMCs), obtained when the disease was refractory, from a patient treated with antithyroid drugs. Receptor source: a woman in her forties with Graves disease. Both conserved end residues are part of each CDR3. A D gene is named only where the DNA matches it firmly. Only some rows state a clone size, as once, few, many or a class for expanded clones.

clone size	D gene	V gene	J gene	CDR3 protein	CDR3 DNA
few	NA	TRBV10-3	TRBJ2-2	CAISQDQLSGELFF	TGTGCCATCAGTCAGGACCAACTTTCGGGGGAGCTGTTTTTT
few	NA	TRBV30	TRBJ1-2	CAWSEGPGATYGYTF	TGTGCCTGGAGTGAGGGCCCCGGGGCAACCTATGGCTACACCTTC
many	NA	TRBV6-1	TRBJ2-2	CASRGRRNTGELFF	TGTGCCAGCAGGGGACGGCGGAACACCGGGGAGCTGTTTTTT
many	NA	TRBV28	TRBJ2-1	CASSLFSANEQFF	TGTGCCAGCAGTTTATTTAGCGCCAATGAGCAGTTCTTC
many	NA	TRBV28	TRBJ2-5	CASREMETQYF	TGTGCCAGCAGGGAAATGGAGACCCAGTACTTC
NA	TRBD2	TRBV12-3/TRBV12-4	TRBJ2-7	CASSRGGPYEQYF	TGTGCCAGCAGCCGGGGGGGCCCCTACGAGCAGTACTTC
once	TRBD2	TRBV5-1	TRBJ2-1	CASSLGGRSSYNEQFF	TGCGCCAGCAGCTTGGGCGGGAGAAGCTCCTACAATGAGCAGTTCTTC
many	NA	TRBV7-7	TRBJ2-2	CASSLAGGGTGELFF	TGTGCTAGCAGCTTAGCAGGCGGAGGAACCGGGGAGCTGTTTTTT
NA	TRBD1	TRBV19	TRBJ1-5	CASRDRGTYSNQPQHF	TGTGCCAGTAGAGACAGGGGGACTTATAGCAATCAGCCCCAGCATTTT
few	NA	TRBV7-6	TRBJ2-3	CASSLTFSDTQYF	TGTGCCAGCAGCTTAACCTTCTCAGATACGCAGTATTTT
many	TRBD2	TRBV20-1	TRBJ2-7	CSARDLSSGSHEQYF	TGCAGTGCTAGAGATCTGAGTAGCGGGAGCCACGAGCAGTACTTC
many	NA	TRBV9	TRBJ1-3	CASSVDLVGITGNTIYF	TGTGCCAGCAGCGTAGACTTGGTCGGGATAACTGGAAACACCATATATTTT
many	NA	TRBV7-8	TRBJ2-5	CASRQTRWGVGTQYF	TGTGCCAGCCGCCAAACTAGGTGGGGAGTGGGGACCCAGTACTTC
many	TRBD2	TRBV7-3	TRBJ2-5	CASSSHGTRGETQYF	TGTGCCAGCAGCTCGCACGGGACTAGAGGAGAGACCCAGTACTTC
few	NA	TRBV7-8	TRBJ1-5	CASSLKEGRWVNQPQHF	TGTGCCAGCAGCTTGAAAGAGGGGAGGTGGGTCAATCAGCCCCAGCATTTT
NA	TRBD1	TRBV4-1	TRBJ2-7	CASSQDTQGISYEQYF	TGCGCCAGCAGCCAAGATACACAGGGGATTTCCTACGAGCAGTACTTC
NA	NA	TRBV9	TRBJ2-3	CASSPPEGDTQYF	TGTGCCAGCAGCCCCCCGGAGGGAGATACGCAGTATTTT
NA	NA	TRBV12-3/TRBV12-4	TRBJ2-1	CASSLVSSSYNEQFF	TGTGCCAGCAGTTTAGTTTCGAGCTCCTACAATGAGCAGTTCTTC
few	TRBD2	TRBV5-6	TRBJ2-7	CASSFLGLAGGKAYEQYF	TGTGCCAGCAGCTTTTTGGGGCTAGCGGGAGGGAAGGCCTACGAGCAGTACTTC
NA	NA	TRBV6-9	TRBJ2-7	CASSYARQFYEQYF	TGTGCCAGCAGTTACGCCCGACAGTTCTACGAGCAGTACTTC
NA	NA	TRBV20-1	TRBJ2-3	CSARAGTGSDTQYF	TGCAGTGCTAGAGCGGGAACAGGGTCAGATACGCAGTATTTT
NA	NA	TRBV10-2	TRBJ2-1	CASSESRLTLPSYNEQFF	TGCGCCAGCAGTGAGTCCCGCTTAACCCTGCCCTCCTACAATGAGCAGTTCTTC
NA	NA	TRBV7-2	TRBJ2-3	CASSLDQRYTDTQYF	TGTGCCAGCAGCTTAGATCAGCGGTACACAGATACGCAGTATTTT
NA	TRBD1	TRBV27	TRBJ2-2	CASRSTGTGRRGELFF	TGTGCCAGCAGGTCGACCGGGACAGGGAGGAGAGGGGAGCTGTTTTTT
NA	NA	TRBV6-2/TRBV6-3	TRBJ2-5	CASSPLRHTREETQYF	TGTGCCAGCAGCCCCCTAAGGCATACCCGAGAAGAGACCCAGTACTTC
few	TRBD1	TRBV7-9	TRBJ1-4	CASSTWTGGFEKLFF	TGTGCCAGCAGCACATGGACAGGGGGCTTTGAAAAACTGTTTTTT
NA	TRBD2	TRBV27	TRBJ2-7	CASSLTSGPISYEQYF	TGTGCCAGCAGTTTGACTAGCGGGCCCATTTCTTACGAGCAGTACTTC
many	TRBD2	TRBV28	TRBJ2-7	CASGEREVPYEQYF	TGTGCCAGCGGTGAGCGGGAGGTCCCCTACGAGCAGTACTTC
many	TRBD2	TRBV2	TRBJ2-5	CASRGTSGSETQYF	TGTGCCAGCAGGGGGACTAGCGGGAGTGAGACCCAGTACTTC
NA	TRBD2	TRBV11-2	TRBJ2-5	CASSLVMTSGKRETQYF	TGTGCCAGCAGCTTAGTTATGACTAGCGGGAAACGAGAGACCCAGTACTTC
many	NA	TRBV2	TRBJ1-6	CASTRQAYSPLHF	TGTGCCAGCACGAGACAGGCCTATTCACCCCTCCACTTT
once	TRBD1	TRBV28	TRBJ1-5	CASSDYRGRWGQPQHF	TGTGCCAGCAGTGATTACAGGGGGCGATGGGGTCAGCCCCAGCATTTT
NA	TRBD1	TRBV11-2	TRBJ2-3	CASSLVFRDRVNTQYF	TGTGCCAGCAGCTTAGTTTTCCGGGACAGGGTAAATACGCAGTATTTT
many	NA	TRBV28	TRBJ2-7	CASGIGPSYEQYF	TGTGCCAGCGGGATAGGGCCCTCCTACGAGCAGTACTTC
NA	NA	TRBV5-1	TRBJ2-1	CASSLARLGGYNEQFF	TGCGCCAGCAGCTTGGCGCGTCTGGGGGGCTACAATGAGCAGTTCTTC
many	NA	TRBV28	TRBJ1-2	CASSSDGASNYGYTF	TGTGCCAGCAGTTCAGACGGGGCAAGTAACTATGGCTACACCTTC
many	NA	TRBV28	TRBJ1-2	CASSLWAGGDYGYTF	TGTGCCAGCAGTTTATGGGCCGGGGGGGACTATGGCTACACCTTC
NA	NA	TRBV29-1	TRBJ2-1	CSVDRGRYNEQFF	TGCAGCGTTGATCGGGGTAGATACAATGAGCAGTTCTTC